This T cell receptor beta chain originates from a study of blood T cell repertoires in COVID-19. Study at large: PBMCs, B-cell-depleted T cells, or T cells provided the cDNA or gDNA that made up the material.

In the source study's methods: Scientists estimated how many nucleated cells there were by amplifying reference gene primers. Measured with immunoSEQ multiplex PCR; TCRdb has only the in-frame clones, and not every one. V and J calls and clone size come straight from that table; D and trimming were deduced from the DNA. The sample has 120,000 to 150,000 clones; over 75% are singletons. In assigning cohorts, the study relied on participant-reported clinical history. This CDR3 comprises 17 residues. Germline V gene lookup returns CDR1 LGHNA and CDR2 YNFKEQ. The germline V and J ends were trimmed by 1 base and 0 bases, with 13 bases remaining between them. This clone was seen once.

The J gene is TRBJ2-1, the V gene TRBV4-2, with unresolved D. The sample comprised PBMCs or T cells enriched from blood (not recorded which). The clonotype was recovered from a woman aged 25 to 39 with acute COVID-19. CDR3 DNA sequence: TGTGCCAGCAGCCAAGTTGAGGCGTCTGTCTCCTACAATGAGCAGTTCTTC. Its translation: CASSQVEASVSYNEQFF.